Listed here are 20 T cell receptor beta chains from one sample, sequenced in a study of T cell changes during pregnancy in multiple sclerosis. The assay was immunoSEQ multiplex PCR, and TCRdb's table has in-frame clones only and misses some. Of tens of thousands of clones listed, 90% are singletons. The input for sequencing was CD8+ T cells from peripheral blood mononuclear cells, taken in the third trimester of pregnancy. All receptors derive from a female donor with multiple sclerosis, enrolled in a pregnancy study.

This rearrangement joins TRBV7-8 to TRBJ2-5; 8 nucleotides match TRBD2. Trimming took 1 base from V and 1 from J; bases not matched to a gene: 8. The CDR3 runs to 17 residues. Looked up from germline, CDR1 is SGHVS and CDR2 is FQNEAQ. The CDR3, as DNA: TGTGCCAGCAGCTTAGGGCCCCAGCGGGGGCTCCAAGAGACCCAGTACTTC. Translated, it gives CASSLGPQRGLQETQYF.

This clone was counted only a few times. The V call is TRBV9, the J call TRBJ1-1, with D possibly being TRBD1 (5 bases). V shed 4 bases and J shed 5 bases, with 15 bases lying between them. This CDR3 has 14 residues. Germline V gives CDR1 SGDLS, CDR2 YYNGEE. CDR3 coding DNA: TGTGCCAGCAGCCTCCCGGTGGGGGGAACTGAAGCTTTCTTT. Translating it yields CASSLPVGGTEAFF.

Here the CDR3 DNA reads TGTGCCAGTGTGAGTACGACTAGCGGGTACGAGCAGTACTTC. Its protein is CASVSTTSGYEQYF. This chain links TRBV19 with TRBJ2-7; TRBD2 aligns across 10 bases. This CDR3 contains 14 residues. Germline V lookup: CDR1 LNHDA, CDR2 SQIVND (reference sequence). The J segment lost 4 bases and the V segment lost 8 bases, leaving 8 bases of the junction unmatched.

The rearrangement uses TRBV6-4 and TRBJ2-1, with D perhaps matching TRBD1 (5 bases). CDR1 and CDR2 from the germline V gene are MRHNA and SNTAGT. This CDR3 has 13 residues. V was clipped by 3 bases and J by 5 bases, with 8 bases between them. The CDR3 protein is CASSEDTNNEQFF. CDR3 DNA sequence: TGTGCCAGCAGTGAGGACACCAACAATGAGCAGTTCTTC.

V is TRBV27 and J is TRBJ2-5, with a weak D call TRBD2 (6 bases). Trimming stripped 5 bases from V and 5 bases from J, with 21 bases between. This CDR3 is built from 16 residues. CDR1 MNHEY and CDR2 SMNVEV come from the germline V gene (reference sequence). The CDR3: CASSLGLSRVGETQYF. As DNA, the CDR3 is TGTGCCAGCAGTCTGGGACTGAGCCGTGTCGGGGAGACCCAGTACTTC.

This clone turned up a few times. The chain employs TRBV19 and TRBJ1-4; tentatively, D is TRBD1 (5 bases). Trimming pared 10 bases from V and 0 bases from J, leaving 12 bases between. The length of the CDR3 is 14 residues. Germline CDR1 and CDR2: LNHDA and SQIVND (reference sequence). The CDR3 spells CAIGEGATNEKLFF. DNA of the CDR3: TGTGCCATAGGGGAAGGAGCAACTAATGAAAAACTGTTTTTT.

V gene TRBV5-1 combines with J gene TRBJ1-1; D gene ambiguous. The V gene lost 6 bases and the J gene lost 0 bases, with 9 bases spanning the gap. This CDR3 comprises 13 residues. Germline V lookup: CDR1 SGHRS, CDR2 YFSETQ. This CDR3 reads CASNPGVNTEAFF. The CDR3 bases are TGCGCCAGCAATCCCGGGGTGAACACTGAAGCTTTCTTT. Combining the CDR3 with reference TRBV5-1 and TRBJ1-1 gives the whole variable domain KAGVTQTPRYLIKTRGQQVTLSCSPISGHRSVSWYQQTPGQGLQFLFEYFSETQRNKGNFPGRFSGRQFSNSRSEMNVSTLELGDSALYLCASNPGVNTEAFFGQGTRLTVV.

V and J are TRBV7-8 and TRBJ2-3, with TRBD2 matching over 13 bases. The CDR3 loop spans 20 amino acids. The V segment lost 5 bases and the J segment 4 bases; nucleotides outside the gene matches: 18. Germline V CDR1 and CDR2: SGHVS, FQNEAQ. The CDR3 DNA follows: TGTGCCAGCAGCCCCCCTCTGGTGGGAGGACTAGCGGGGGACCCAGATACGCAGTATTTT. Amino acid sequence: CASSPPLVGGLAGDPDTQYF.

The chain employs TRBV9 and TRBJ2-3; possibly TRBD1 for D (5 bases). V was cut by 0 bases and J by 2 bases, with 10 bases left in between. The CDR3 consists of 15 residues. Looked up from germline, CDR1 is SGDLS and CDR2 is YYNGEE. CDR3: CASSVAGLYTDTQYF. The CDR3 nucleotides read TGTGCCAGCAGCGTAGCAGGGCTTTACACAGATACGCAGTATTTT.

V and J are TRBV30 and TRBJ2-3, with 9 bases matching TRBD2. The V gene's germline CDR1 is GTSNPN and CDR2 SVGIG (reference sequence). This CDR3 contains 15 residues. V lost 0 bases to trimming and J lost 5 bases; unmatched junction nucleotides: 6. The CDR3 reads CAWSVLASGEDTQYF. DNA of the CDR3: TGTGCCTGGAGTGTACTTGCTAGCGGGGAAGATACGCAGTATTTT.

V is TRBV30 and J is TRBJ2-2; D is ambiguous. Germline CDR1 is GTSNPN and CDR2 is SVGIG (reference sequence). The CDR3 length is 11 residues. V shed 2 bases and J shed 6 bases, with 4 bases lying between them. CDR3 in amino acids: CAWSSAGELFF. CDR3 bases: TGTGCCTGGAGTTCGGCCGGGGAGCTGTTTTTT.

To note about this clone: At one end the junction does not follow the germline gene, possibly because of a read error. The rearrangement links TRBV27 to TRBJ1-1; D gene unclear. Germline V CDR1 and CDR2: MNHEY, SMNVEV (reference sequence). The CDR3 covers 15 residues. CDR3 residues: CAGSVSTRRNTEAFF. The CDR3 region has the DNA TGTGCCGGCAGTGTATCTACTCGGAGGAACACTGAAGCTTTCTTT.

The V gene is TRBV2, the J gene TRBJ2-1, with a weak D call TRBD2 (7 bases). This CDR3 is 14 amino acids long. Trimming took 4 bases from V and 5 from J, leaving 12 bases between them. Germline loops: CDR1 SNHLY, CDR2 FYNNEI. The CDR3, as DNA: TGTGCCAGCAGTGTGGGGGGGGCGAACAATGAGCAGTTCTTC. It specifies CASSVGGANNEQFF. The full variable domain, its missing parts supplied by reference TRBV2 and TRBJ2-1, is EPEVTQTPSHQVTQMGQEVILRCVPISNHLYFYWYRQILGQKVEFLVSFYNNEISEKSEIFDDQFSVERPDGSNFTLKIRSTKLEDSAMYFCASSVGGANNEQFFGPGTRLTVL.

The genes are TRBV28 and TRBJ2-2; D gene ambiguous. The length of the CDR3 is 13 residues. Trimming shortened V by 6 bases and J by 8 bases, and 13 bases separated the two germline ends. Germline assignment: CDR1 MDHEN and CDR2 SYDVKM. This CDR3 is CASRVTVLGELFF. In DNA, the CDR3 is TGTGCCAGCAGGGTTACAGTCTTGGGGGAGCTGTTTTTT.

V and J are TRBV7-9 and TRBJ2-5; TRBD2 is a possible D gene (6 bases). V shed 1 base and J shed 1 base, with 16 bases lying between them. In germline, CDR1 is SEHNR, CDR2 FQNEAQ (reference sequence). This CDR3 is 17 amino acids long. The CDR3 reads CASSLERSSSAQETQYF. The CDR3 DNA is TGTGCCAGCAGCTTAGAGCGGAGTTCTAGCGCCCAAGAGACCCAGTACTTC.

The table lists this clone with a few counts. J is TRBJ1-6 and V is TRBV6-5; tentatively, D is TRBD1 (5 bases). There are 16 residues in the CDR3. Trimming stripped 2 bases from V and 9 bases from J, with 17 bases between. CDR1 and CDR2 from the germline V gene are MNHEY and SVGAGI. CDR3 region: CASSYGDSGLSSPLHF. The CDR3 DNA sequence: TGTGCCAGCAGTTACGGTGACAGCGGGTTATCTTCACCCCTCCACTTT.

The CDR3 nucleotides read TGTGCCAGCAGCCCTACAGGGGTCACAGATACGCAGTATTTT. Its translation: CASSPTGVTDTQYF. V gene TRBV7-3 combines with J gene TRBJ2-3; 7 bases are a match to TRBD1. CDR3 length equals 14 residues. Germline values: CDR1 SGHTA, CDR2 FQGTGA. The V gene end was trimmed by 5 bases and the J gene end by 2 bases; junction bases not matched to a gene: 4.

V usage is TRBV4-3 and J usage is TRBJ1-2; 10 bases align to TRBD1. V trimming: 0 bases; J trimming: 2 bases; junction bases outside the gene matches: 9. CDR1 is LGHNA and CDR2 is YSLEER in the germline V gene. The CDR3 covers 18 residues. The CDR3: CASSQEWSGTGANYGYTF. DNA of the CDR3: TGCGCCAGCAGCCAAGAGTGGTCGGGGACAGGGGCAAACTATGGCTACACCTTC.

The rearrangement links TRBV7-9 to TRBJ1-6, with a tentative D call TRBD1 (5 bases). CDR3 length: 15 residues. Germline loops: CDR1 SEHNR, CDR2 FQNEAQ (reference sequence). Trimming removed 3 bases from V and 11 bases from J, with 17 bases in between. CDR3 nucleotides: TGTGCCAGCAGCTTTGATGGAGGGGAATTGGCACCCCTCCACTTT. Its protein product is CASSFDGGELAPLHF.

V and J are TRBV6-4 and TRBJ1-2; a weak D match, TRBD1 (5 bases). V gave up 5 bases and J gave up 4 bases, with 14 bases separating them. Germline-derived CDR1 and CDR2 are MRHNA and SNTAGT. The CDR3 is 14 residues long. The CDR3 region is CASSPREGPYGYTF. In DNA, the CDR3 is TGTGCCAGCAGTCCCAGGGAGGGTCCCTATGGCTACACCTTC.